Listed here are 20 T cell receptor beta chains from one sample, sequenced in a study of blood T cell repertoires in COVID-19. The assay was immunoSEQ multiplex PCR, and TCRdb's table has in-frame clones only and misses some. Of roughly 120,000 clones in the sample, roughly four fifths were seen once. The specimen sequenced was peripheral blood. The receptors derive from a man aged 45-60 years with acute or convalescent COVID-19.

This chain connects TRBV12-3 or TRBV12-4 to TRBJ1-1, with a weak D call TRBD1 (6 bases). Trimming removed 9 bases from V and 2 bases from J, with 13 bases in between. The CDR3 runs to 13 residues. CDR3 residues: CASSGHTNTEAFF. As DNA, the CDR3 is TGTGCCAGTTCGGGACATACCAACACTGAAGCTTTCTTT.

This clone was detected only a few times. This chain uses TRBV28 with TRBJ1-2; D is unresolved. Germline V gene sequence: CDR1 MDHEN, CDR2 SYDVKM. This CDR3 region has 13 residues. Between the trimmed V and J ends, which lost 7 bases and 8 bases, there was a span of 17 bases. The CDR3 loop is CASNPKNRRGYTF. As DNA, the CDR3 is TGTGCCAGCAATCCTAAGAACAGAAGGGGCTACACCTTC.

The chain is built from TRBV5-1 and TRBJ2-3; 8 bases line up with TRBD2. Trimming cost V 0 bases and J 5 bases; bases outside gene matches: 2. The germline V gene encodes CDR1 SGHRS and CDR2 YFSETQ. The CDR3 runs to 14 residues. The CDR3 DNA is TGCGCCAGCAGCTTGGGACTAGCGTTAGATACGCAGTATTTT. It is translated as CASSLGLALDTQYF.

This clone was recorded a few times. The CDR3 sequence: CASTRRTGGNYEQYF. CDR3 DNA sequence: TGTGCCAGCACCAGAAGGACAGGGGGCAACTACGAGCAGTACTTC. The V gene is TRBV6-5, the J gene TRBJ2-7; TRBD1 aligns across 11 bases. V shed 7 bases and J 3 bases; nucleotides not matched to a gene: 8. This CDR3 comprises 15 residues. CDR1 MNHEY and CDR2 SVGAGI come from the germline V gene.

The chain carries TRBV7-9 and TRBJ1-1; 7 nucleotides match TRBD1. The ends lost 4 bases at V and 6 bases at J; junction bases unmatched: 2. The CDR3 has 12 residues. Germline loops: CDR1 SEHNR, CDR2 FQNEAQ (reference sequence). The CDR3: CASSSGTAEAFF. The CDR3 DNA reads TGTGCCAGCAGCTCCGGGACAGCTGAAGCTTTCTTT.

This sequence joins TRBV10-1 and TRBJ2-6; D remains ambiguous. The germline V gene encodes CDR1 WNHNN and CDR2 SYGVQD (reference sequence). This CDR3 contains 16 residues. V was cut by 1 base and J by 0 bases, with 7 bases left in between. DNA of the CDR3: TGCGCCAGCAGTGAGTTGGAGCACTCTGGGGCCAACGTCCTGACTTTC. Translation gives CASSELEHSGANVLTF.

This clone has just a few counts. V usage is TRBV3-1 (or the pseudogene TRBV3-2) and J usage is TRBJ1-2; 7 bases line up with TRBD1. CDR1 and CDR2 (germline): LGHDT, YNNKEL (reference sequence). V trimming: 1 base; J trimming: 8 bases; junction bases outside the gene matches: 7. CDR3 length: 14 residues. The CDR3 bases are TGTGCCAGCAGCCAAGGTCGACAGGGAAGGGGCTACACCTTC. Protein: CASSQGRQGRGYTF.

This chain uses TRBV19 with TRBJ2-1; 11 bases fit TRBD1. The CDR3 is made up of 14 amino acids. The J segment lost 9 bases and the V segment lost 6 bases, leaving 7 bases of the junction unmatched. Germline CDR1 reads LNHDA; CDR2 reads SQIVND (reference sequence). CDR3 bases: TGTGCCAGTAGGCCCACCGGGACAGGGGGTGAGCAGTTCTTC. Translation: CASRPTGTGGEQFF.

This sequence joins TRBV5-5 and TRBJ1-5, with D unresolved. Germline V gene data show CDR1 as SGHKS and CDR2 as YYEKEE (reference sequence). The CDR3 runs 12 residues. Trimming pared 1 base from V and 5 bases from J, leaving 4 bases between. In DNA, the CDR3 is TGTGCCAGCAGCTTGCCTGATCAGCCCCAGCATTTT. Protein sequence: CASSLPDQPQHF. Supplemented by reference TRBV5-5 and TRBJ1-5, the full variable domain reads DAGVTQSPTHLIKTRGQQVTLRCSPISGHKSVSWYQQVLGQGPQFIFQYYEKEERGRGNFPDRFSARQFPNYSSELNVNALLLGDSALYLCASSLPDQPQHFGDGTRLSIL.

The chain is built from TRBV19 and TRBJ1-2; D might be TRBD1 (5 bases). CDR1 LNHDA and CDR2 SQIVND come from the germline V gene (reference sequence). With 3 bases removed from V and 4 bases from J, the gap between germline ends came to 15 bases. The CDR3 loop spans 15 amino acids. Written as DNA, the CDR3 is TGTGCCAGTAGTATTGGCAGGGAAGACGTCTATGGCTACACCTTC. This codes for CASSIGREDVYGYTF. The full variable domain, completed using reference TRBV19 and TRBJ1-2, is DGGITQSPKYLFRKEGQNVTLSCEQNLNHDAMYWYRQDPGQGLRLIYYSQIVNDFQKGDIAEGYSVSREKKESFPLTVTSAQKNPTAFYLCASSIGREDVYGYTFGSGTRLTVV.

The chain employs TRBV9 and TRBJ2-1, with D possibly being TRBD2 (6 bases). Germline loops: CDR1 SGDLS, CDR2 YYNGEE. There are 16 residues in the CDR3. The ends were cut back, 4 bases at V and 3 bases at J, with 17 bases in the middle. The CDR3 loop reads CASSPRTTVRYNEQFF. DNA of the CDR3: TGTGCCAGCAGCCCCCGGACTACCGTACGCTACAATGAGCAGTTCTTC.

The gene calls are TRBV7-2 and TRBJ1-1; possibly TRBD1 for D (6 bases). The V and J ends lost 5 bases and 1 base respectively, with 11 bases between them. This CDR3 has 14 residues. Germline CDR1 is SGHTA and CDR2 is FQGNSA. CDR3 loop: CASSNRQANTEAFF. DNA for the CDR3: TGTGCCAGCAGCAACCGACAGGCGAACACTGAAGCTTTCTTT. The whole variable domain, filled in from reference TRBV7-2 and TRBJ1-1, reads GAGVSQSPSNKVTEKGKDVELRCDPISGHTALYWYRQSLGQGLEFLIYFQGNSAPDKSGLPSDRFSAERTGGSVSTLTIQRTQQEDSAVYLCASSNRQANTEAFFGQGTRLTVV.

This clone came up once. The chain couples TRBV7-3 to TRBJ2-1; 7 positions match TRBD2. CDR3 length: 15 residues. With 6 bases clipped from V and 3 bases from J, the junction kept 8 bases outside the gene matches. The germline CDR1 and CDR2 sequences are SGHTA and FQGTGA. CDR3 in DNA: TGTGCCAGCAGTCGAACCGGGACTAACTACAATGAGCAGTTCTTC. It translates to CASSRTGTNYNEQFF.

The chain couples TRBV27 to TRBJ1-5; D call uncertain. Germline V gives CDR1 MNHEY, CDR2 SMNVEV (reference sequence). This CDR3 is built from 16 residues. V was pared by 0 bases and J by 2 bases, with 11 bases between. CDR3 bases: TGTGCCAGCAGTTTATCCCCGGGATCGGGCAATCAGCCCCAGCATTTT. Its translation: CASSLSPGSGNQPQHF.

J is TRBJ1-1 and V is TRBV10-1; D remains unclear. The V gene lost 3 bases and the J gene lost 10 bases, with 12 bases spanning the gap. The CDR3 spans 12 residues. CDR1 and CDR2 (germline): WNHNN, SYGVQD (reference sequence). The CDR3 region has the DNA TGCGCCAGCAGTGACGCCACTGGTGGAGCTTTCTTT. Its protein is CASSDATGGAFF.

The V call is TRBV28, the J call TRBJ2-2; TRBD2 agrees at 8 bases. This CDR3 has 13 amino acids. V gave up 8 bases and J gave up 3 bases; unmatched junction bases: 2. CDR1 and CDR2 from the germline V gene are MDHEN and SYDVKM. CDR3 amino acids: CASVGGDTGELFF. CDR3 in DNA: TGTGCCAGCGTCGGGGGGGACACCGGGGAGCTGTTTTTT.

As concerns this clone: Other nucleotide sequences in the sample specify the same CDR3. The chain employs TRBV5-1 and TRBJ1-1; TRBD1 agrees at 8 bases. CDR3 size: 14 residues. Germline CDR1 and CDR2: SGHRS and YFSETQ. Trimming at V came to 0 bases and at J to 5 bases, leaving 3 bases not matched to a gene. CDR3 in amino acids: CASSLGQGRTEAFF. The CDR3, as DNA: TGCGCCAGCAGCTTGGGACAGGGGCGGACTGAAGCTTTCTTT.

The V and J genes are TRBV5-1 and TRBJ1-3; D remains ambiguous. The V end lost 1 base, the J end lost 0 bases, and 11 bases lay between the germline ends. CDR1 and CDR2 (germline): SGHRS, YFSETQ. The CDR3 has 16 residues. CDR3 sequence reads: CASSLLGLNSGNTIYF. CDR3 nucleotides: TGCGCCAGCAGCTTGCTCGGACTTAACTCTGGAAACACCATATATTTT.

This clone was recorded once. CDR3 amino acids: CATSRDPSSRGNQPQHF. DNA of the CDR3: TGTGCCACCAGCAGAGATCCCTCGAGCAGGGGGAACCAGCCCCAGCATTTT. The V and J genes are TRBV15 and TRBJ1-5, with TRBD1 matching over 7 bases. The CDR3 length is 17 residues. V gave up 0 bases and J gave up 7 bases; unmatched junction bases: 12. Germline V gene data show CDR1 as LNHNV and CDR2 as YYDKDF (reference sequence).

This clone was picked up a small number of times. The chain employs TRBV11-2 and TRBJ2-3; D is unclear. The CDR3 contains 18 residues. Per germline, CDR1 SGHAT and CDR2 FQNNGV. Trimming cost V 0 bases and J 5 bases, with 21 bases left between them. CDR3 nucleotides: TGTGCCAGCAGCTTAGAACCCCTTACAGTGGGCTTAATAGATACGCAGTATTTT. This sequence encodes CASSLEPLTVGLIDTQYF.